Below are 13 T cell receptor beta chains sequenced from a single sample in a study of shared clonotypes between healthy human individuals. Produced via immunoSEQ multiplex PCR; TCRdb's table is partial and in-frame only. The table records about 1.5 million clones, 96% of them present only once. What was sequenced was naive CD4+ T cells sorted from blood. Specified subset: CD45RA+ positively selected. Receptors were obtained from a man aged 30 to 45 in good health.

This rearrangement joins TRBV9 to TRBJ1-1; TRBD1 agrees at 7 bases. With 4 bases clipped from V and 4 bases from J, the junction kept 10 bases outside the gene matches. The CDR3 spans 15 residues. Looked up from germline, CDR1 is SGDLS and CDR2 is YYNGEE. CDR3 nucleotide sequence: TGTGCCAGCAGCCCGGGGACAGCGGTCCCCACTGAAGCTTTCTTT. It specifies CASSPGTAVPTEAFF.

This chain connects TRBV5-1 to TRBJ2-7; D is unresolved. Germline V gene data show CDR1 as SGHRS and CDR2 as YFSETQ. Trimming shortened V by 0 bases and J by 0 bases, and 13 bases separated the two germline ends. The CDR3 sequence is 16 residues long. This CDR3 is CASSLDPYGNSYEQYF. As DNA, the CDR3 is TGCGCCAGCAGCTTGGATCCATACGGTAACTCCTACGAGCAGTACTTC. Variable domain in full (rest from reference TRBV5-1 and TRBJ2-7): KAGVTQTPRYLIKTRGQQVTLSCSPISGHRSVSWYQQTPGQGLQFLFEYFSETQRNKGNFPGRFSGRQFSNSRSEMNVSTLELGDSALYLCASSLDPYGNSYEQYFGPGTRLTVT.

This clone was counted a few times. This chain joins TRBV4-3 and TRBJ1-4; D call uncertain. V lost 0 bases, J lost 0 bases, and 8 bases lay in between. The germline V gene has CDR1 LGHNA and CDR2 YSLEER. The CDR3 has 16 amino acids. The DNA of the CDR3 is TGCGCCAGCAGCCAAGATTGGGCTGCAACTAATGAAAAACTGTTTTTT. This sequence encodes CASSQDWAATNEKLFF.

This chain joins TRBV5-4 and TRBJ2-1, with TRBD1 matching over 9 bases. CDR1 and CDR2 (germline): SGHNT, YYREEE (reference sequence). The CDR3 length is 16 residues. With 4 bases clipped from V and 8 bases from J, the junction kept 13 bases outside the gene matches. DNA for the CDR3: TGTGCCAGCAGCCCTGCTCCGGGACAGGGTTTAGATGAGCAGTTCTTC. Amino acid sequence: CASSPAPGQGLDEQFF. Together with reference TRBV5-4 and TRBJ2-1, the CDR3 gives the full variable domain: ETGVTQSPTHLIKTRGQQVTLRCSSQSGHNTVSWYQQALGQGPQFIFQYYREEENGRGNFPPRFSGLQFPNYSSELNVNALELDDSALYLCASSPAPGQGLDEQFFGPGTRLTVL.

V is TRBV5-1 and J is TRBJ1-4, with D maybe TRBD1 (5 bases). This CDR3 region has 14 residues. The V gene lost 2 bases and the J gene lost 5 bases, with 10 bases spanning the gap. The germline CDR1 and CDR2 sequences are SGHRS and YFSETQ. The CDR3 sequence: CASSFGTINEKLFF. DNA for the CDR3: TGCGCCAGCAGCTTCGGGACGATAAATGAAAAACTGTTTTTT.

This chain connects TRBV6-1 to TRBJ2-7; 10 bases match TRBD2. From germline, CDR1 is MNHNS and CDR2 SASEGT. The CDR3 is made up of 15 amino acids. Trimming took 6 bases from V and 2 from J; bases not matched to a gene: 7. The CDR3 DNA is TGTGCCAGCAGCTCGAGACTAGCGGGTACCTACGAGCAGTACTTC. It specifies CASSSRLAGTYEQYF.

V and J are TRBV7-2 and TRBJ2-3, with 8 bases that match TRBD1. V trimming: 5 bases; J trimming: 0 bases; junction bases outside the gene matches: 7. The germline V gene has CDR1 SGHTA and CDR2 FQGNSA. This CDR3 has 16 residues. This chain's CDR3 is CASSRRQGPSTDTQYF. CDR3 coding DNA: TGTGCCAGCAGCAGAAGACAGGGGCCCAGCACAGATACGCAGTATTTT.

The chain is built from TRBV7-8 and TRBJ2-5, with TRBD1 identical over 7 bases. This CDR3 is 18 amino acids long. The germline V gene has CDR1 SGHVS and CDR2 FQNEAQ. With 5 bases clipped from V and 2 bases from J, the junction kept 17 bases outside the gene matches. CDR3 amino acids: CASSRHGTGQLFQETQYF. The CDR3 nucleotides are TGTGCCAGCAGCCGACACGGGACGGGACAGCTATTTCAAGAGACCCAGTACTTC.

The chain links TRBV5-4 to TRBJ2-7, with D unclear. The V gene lost 6 bases and the J gene lost 0 bases, with 10 bases spanning the gap. From germline, CDR1 is SGHNT and CDR2 YYREEE (reference sequence). CDR3 length: 13 amino acids. The CDR3 here is CASTASSSYEQYF. The CDR3 nucleotides are TGTGCCAGCACCGCGTCTTCCTCCTACGAGCAGTACTTC.

The chain has TRBV5-1 and TRBJ2-7, with D possibly matching TRBD1 (6 bases). The V gene lost 4 bases and the J gene lost 0 bases, with 17 bases spanning the gap. Germline CDR1 is SGHRS and CDR2 is YFSETQ. There are 16 residues in the CDR3. The CDR3 DNA is TGCGCCAGCAGCGATCACAGGGTCGGGTCCTCCTACGAGCAGTACTTC. This codes for CASSDHRVGSSYEQYF.

This chain connects TRBV30 to TRBJ2-1; D ambiguous. Germline CDR1 reads GTSNPN; CDR2 reads SVGIG (reference sequence). CDR3 length equals 12 residues. Trimming took 1 base from V and 9 from J, leaving 10 bases between them. The CDR3 loop is CAWSGLLGEQFF. DNA for the CDR3: TGTGCCTGGAGTGGGCTCCTGGGTGAGCAGTTCTTC.

The rearrangement links TRBV5-6 to TRBJ1-5; TRBD1 might be the D (5 bases). The CDR3 is 14 residues long. Trimming stripped 4 bases from V and 3 bases from J, with 11 bases between. Per germline, CDR1 SGHDT and CDR2 YYEEEE. CDR3 nucleotides: TGTGCCAGCAGCCATCAGGGTACCAATCAGCCCCAGCATTTT. Translated, it gives CASSHQGTNQPQHF.

V is TRBV2 and J is TRBJ2-3, with 7 bases that match TRBD2. V lost 8 bases to trimming and J lost 0 bases; unmatched junction nucleotides: 8. CDR1 is SNHLY, CDR2 FYNNEI, per germline. The CDR3 covers 15 residues. The DNA for the CDR3 is TGTGCCAGCGGTCCTAGCGGATATAGCACAGATACGCAGTATTTT. Protein: CASGPSGYSTDTQYF.